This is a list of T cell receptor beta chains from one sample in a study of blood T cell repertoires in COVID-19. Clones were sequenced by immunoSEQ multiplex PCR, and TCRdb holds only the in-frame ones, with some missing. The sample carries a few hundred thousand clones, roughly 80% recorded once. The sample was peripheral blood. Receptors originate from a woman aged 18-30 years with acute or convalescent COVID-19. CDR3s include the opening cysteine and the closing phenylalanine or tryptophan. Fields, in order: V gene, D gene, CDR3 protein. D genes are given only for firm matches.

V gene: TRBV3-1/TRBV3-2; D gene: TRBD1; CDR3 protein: CASSLQGARGNTIYF
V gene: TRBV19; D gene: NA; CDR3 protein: CASSMSPGGYNEQFF
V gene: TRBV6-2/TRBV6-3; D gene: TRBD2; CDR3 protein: CASSYLPTSGPYEQYF
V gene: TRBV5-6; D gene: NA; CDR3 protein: CASSLGRPSDGYTF
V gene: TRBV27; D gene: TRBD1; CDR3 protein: CASRPFWTGSGGELFF
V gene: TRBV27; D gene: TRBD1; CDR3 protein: CASSLGQGFPTTEAFF
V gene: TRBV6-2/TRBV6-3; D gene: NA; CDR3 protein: CASSYQGHAYTF
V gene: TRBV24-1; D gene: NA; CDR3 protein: CATSDRTSTETQYF
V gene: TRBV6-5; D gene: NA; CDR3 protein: CASSYSSAGPYEQYF
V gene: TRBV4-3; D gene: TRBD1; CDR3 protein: CASSQDRRTGGPGANVLTF
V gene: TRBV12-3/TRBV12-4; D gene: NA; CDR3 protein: CASTSTRGGYTF
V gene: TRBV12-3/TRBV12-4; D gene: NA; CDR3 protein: CASRPRGTYGYTF
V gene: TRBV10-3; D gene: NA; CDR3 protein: CATLDRNSYNEQFF
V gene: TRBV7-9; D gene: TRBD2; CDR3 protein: CASSFGTSGRGETQYF
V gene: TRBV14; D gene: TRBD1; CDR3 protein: CASSRTGLNQPQHF
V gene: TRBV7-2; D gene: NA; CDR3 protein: CASSPEPSRAYGYTF
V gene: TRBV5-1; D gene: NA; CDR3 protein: CASSLGLGESSGNTIYF
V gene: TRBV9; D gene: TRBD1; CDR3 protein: CASSPTTVTGAYGYTF
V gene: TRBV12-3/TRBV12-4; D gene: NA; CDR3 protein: CASSFLSEQYF
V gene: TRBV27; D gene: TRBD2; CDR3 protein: CASSLFTSGRADEQFF
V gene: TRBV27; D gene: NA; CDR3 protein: CASSSRGIANEKLFF
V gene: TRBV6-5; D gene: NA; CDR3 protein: CASSYYSGSSYNEQFF
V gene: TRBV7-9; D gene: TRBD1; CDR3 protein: CASSSAGTGEPQHF
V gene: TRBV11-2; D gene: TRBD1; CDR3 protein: CASSLGTGPIQTQYF
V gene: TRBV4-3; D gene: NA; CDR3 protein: CASSQERAAYYGYTF
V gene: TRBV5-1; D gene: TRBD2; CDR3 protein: CASSLRLAGGDEQFF
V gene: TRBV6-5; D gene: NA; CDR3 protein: CASSYSPTLNTEAFF
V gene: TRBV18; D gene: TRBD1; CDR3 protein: CASSPGQGYYGYTF
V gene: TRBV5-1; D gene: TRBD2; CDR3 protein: CASSKSGDYEQYF
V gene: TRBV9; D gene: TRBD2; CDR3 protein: CASSATSGTYEQYF
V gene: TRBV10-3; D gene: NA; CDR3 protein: CAISGRQETLPYEQYF
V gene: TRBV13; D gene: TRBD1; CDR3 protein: CASSLVTGGYGYTF
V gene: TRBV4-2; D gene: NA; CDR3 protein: CASSQDAMNTEAFF
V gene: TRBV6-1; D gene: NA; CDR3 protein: CASSEGLQGYSYNEQFF
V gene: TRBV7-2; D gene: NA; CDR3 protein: CASSLDSSSYNEQFF
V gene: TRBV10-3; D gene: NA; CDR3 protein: CAISYTGEGNQPQHF
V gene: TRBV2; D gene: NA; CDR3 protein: CARKQVKEETQYF
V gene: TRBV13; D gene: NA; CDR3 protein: CASSPNKIGNTIYF
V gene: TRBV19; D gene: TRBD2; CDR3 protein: CASSLLAGAPNEQFF
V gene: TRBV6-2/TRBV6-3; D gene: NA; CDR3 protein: CASSTRETRLANYGYTF
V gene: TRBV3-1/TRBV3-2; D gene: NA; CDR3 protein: CASSQDRKPNQPQHF
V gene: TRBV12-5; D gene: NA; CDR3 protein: CASGWGPFEQYF
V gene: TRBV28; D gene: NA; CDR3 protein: CASSFSSAGQETQYF
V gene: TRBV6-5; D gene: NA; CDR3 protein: CASSYVSGFEQFF
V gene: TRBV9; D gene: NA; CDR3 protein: CASSAGQNTEAFF
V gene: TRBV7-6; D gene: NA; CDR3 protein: CASSLRQVNQGTEAFF
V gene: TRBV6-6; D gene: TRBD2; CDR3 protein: CASTTTSGVQFF
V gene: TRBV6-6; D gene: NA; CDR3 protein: CASSRGTYEQYF
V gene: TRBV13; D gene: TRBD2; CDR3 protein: CASSITSGSTYEQYF
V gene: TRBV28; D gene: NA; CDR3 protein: CASSPPPAGEQFF
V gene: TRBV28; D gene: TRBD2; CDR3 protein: CASSLKREVAYEQYF
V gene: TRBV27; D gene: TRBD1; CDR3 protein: CASSQQRDSRYEQYF